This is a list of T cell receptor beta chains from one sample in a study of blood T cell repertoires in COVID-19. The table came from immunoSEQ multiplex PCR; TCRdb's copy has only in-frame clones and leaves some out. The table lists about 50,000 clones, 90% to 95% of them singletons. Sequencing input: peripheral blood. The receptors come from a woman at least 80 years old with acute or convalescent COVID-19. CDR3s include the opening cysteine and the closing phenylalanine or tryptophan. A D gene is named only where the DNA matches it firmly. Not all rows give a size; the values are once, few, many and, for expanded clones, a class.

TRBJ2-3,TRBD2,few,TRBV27,CASSLLAGGHEYF,TGTGCCAGCAGTTTACTAGCGGGGGGTCACGAGTATTTT
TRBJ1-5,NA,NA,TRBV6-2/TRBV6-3,CASSYRPNQGRLSNQPQHF,TGTGCCAGCAGTTACCGACCGAACCAGGGTCGGCTTAGCAATCAGCCCCAGCATTTT
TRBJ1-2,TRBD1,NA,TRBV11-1,CASSVTGTGNVGYTF,TGTGCCAGCAGCGTTACCGGGACAGGCAACGTTGGCTACACCTTC
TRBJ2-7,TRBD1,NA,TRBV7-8,CASSLRQGNTGQYF,TGTGCCAGCAGCTTGAGACAGGGTAATACGGGGCAGTACTTC
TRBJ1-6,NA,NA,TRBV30,CAWSGTRNSPLHF,TGTGCCTGGAGCGGGACACGGAATTCACCCCTCCACTTT
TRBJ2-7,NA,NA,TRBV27,CASSPRGVGYEQYF,TGTGCCAGCAGTCCCCGCGGGGTGGGTTACGAGCAGTACTTC
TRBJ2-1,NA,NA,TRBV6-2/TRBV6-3,CASSLLLGGAVRNEQFF,TGTGCCAGCAGCCTACTTCTAGGGGGAGCGGTAAGGAATGAGCAGTTCTTC
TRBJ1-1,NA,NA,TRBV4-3,CASRAQGQSTEAFF,TGCGCCAGCAGAGCCCAGGGGCAGAGCACTGAAGCTTTCTTT
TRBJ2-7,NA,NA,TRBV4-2,CASSQGVADNYEQYF,TGTGCCAGCAGCCAAGGGGTAGCGGACAACTACGAGCAGTACTTC
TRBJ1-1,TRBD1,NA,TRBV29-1,CSVRQGWTEAFF,TGCAGCGTCAGACAGGGATGGACTGAAGCTTTCTTT
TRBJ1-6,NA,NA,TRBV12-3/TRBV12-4,CANPRRNSPLHF,TGTGCCAATCCTAGAAGGAATTCACCCCTCCACTTT
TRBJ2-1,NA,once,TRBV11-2,CASSLARYNEQFF,TGTGCCAGCAGCTTAGCCAGGTACAATGAGCAGTTCTTC
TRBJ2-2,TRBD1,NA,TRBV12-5,CASGSGTGANTGELFF,TGTGCTAGTGGTTCCGGGACAGGGGCGAACACCGGGGAGCTGTTTTTT
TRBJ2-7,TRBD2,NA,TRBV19,CASSIVAGVRAEQYF,TGTGCCAGTAGTATAGTAGCGGGAGTTCGTGCCGAGCAGTACTTC
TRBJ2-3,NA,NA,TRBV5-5,CASSLVVQASTDTQYF,TGTGCCAGCAGCTTGGTAGTACAGGCGAGCACAGATACGCAGTATTTT
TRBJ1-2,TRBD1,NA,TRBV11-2,CASSLGGTGIGYTF,TGTGCCAGCAGCTTAGGGGGGACAGGGATTGGCTACACCTTC
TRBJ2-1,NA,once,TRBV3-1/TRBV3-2,CASSQDSLGLGTYNEQFF,TGTGCCAGCAGCCAAGACTCCCTGGGACTTGGCACCTACAATGAGCAGTTCTTC
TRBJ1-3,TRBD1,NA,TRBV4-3,CASSQETHGTVVGNTIYF,TGCGCCAGCAGCCAAGAGACGCATGGGACAGTTGTTGGAAACACCATATATTTT